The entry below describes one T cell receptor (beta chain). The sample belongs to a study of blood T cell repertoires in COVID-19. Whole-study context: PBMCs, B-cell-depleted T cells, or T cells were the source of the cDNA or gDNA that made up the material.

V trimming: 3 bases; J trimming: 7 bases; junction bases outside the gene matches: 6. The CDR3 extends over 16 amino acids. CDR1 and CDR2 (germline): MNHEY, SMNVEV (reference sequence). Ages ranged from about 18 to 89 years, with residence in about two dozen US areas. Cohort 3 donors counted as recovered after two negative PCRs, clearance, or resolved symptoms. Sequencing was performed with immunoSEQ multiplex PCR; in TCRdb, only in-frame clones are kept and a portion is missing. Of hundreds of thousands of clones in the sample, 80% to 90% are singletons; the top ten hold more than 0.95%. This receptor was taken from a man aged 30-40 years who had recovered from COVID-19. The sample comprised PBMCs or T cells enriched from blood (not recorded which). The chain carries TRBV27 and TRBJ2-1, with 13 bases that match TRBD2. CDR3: CASSFLGLAGENEQFF. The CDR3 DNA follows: TGTGCCAGCAGTTTTCTCGGACTAGCGGGAGAAAATGAGCAGTTCTTC.